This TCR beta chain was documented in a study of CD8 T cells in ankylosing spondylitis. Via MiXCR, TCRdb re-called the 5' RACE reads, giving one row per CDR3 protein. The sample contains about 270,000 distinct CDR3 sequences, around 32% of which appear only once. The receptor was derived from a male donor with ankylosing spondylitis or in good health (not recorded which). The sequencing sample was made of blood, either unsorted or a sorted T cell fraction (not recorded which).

The CDR3 DNA is TGTGCCAGCAGCCTCCCTAGCGGGGTGGGCCTGGGGACGCAGTATTTT. This encodes CASSLPSGVGLGTQYF. The V and J genes are TRBV12-3 or TRBV12-4 and TRBJ2-3, with 9 positions matching TRBD2. Unmatched junction bases numbered 16, after V lost 6 bases and J lost 9 bases. CDR3 length equals 16 residues.